Following are 19 T cell receptor beta chains from one sample sequenced in a study of T cell responses to AZD1222 COVID-19 vaccine (dated by TCRdb to about 2021). The library was prepared using the immunoSEQ multiplex PCR assay. In its TCRdb copy, this immuneACCESS table keeps in-frame sequences only and misses some clones. Where compared with another copy, unresolved V genes explain less than half of these, and the others have no known cause. Here the sample has about 180,000 clones; nearly 95% occur a single time. The ten largest clonotypes hold roughly 2% of the sample. In light of the paper, this sample's time point label describes: about 28 days (+/-7) after the second vaccine dose. The source was peripheral blood, collected 28 days after the second AZD1222 dose. All receptors come from an adult who received the AZD1222 COVID-19 vaccine.

This clone has a single count. V usage is TRBV28 and J usage is TRBJ1-2; D possibly corresponds to TRBD1 (5 bases). Germline assignment: CDR1 MDHEN and CDR2 SYDVKM. Between the trimmed V and J ends, which lost 4 bases and 12 bases, there was a span of 21 bases. CDR3 length: 14 residues. The CDR3 DNA follows: TGTGCCAGCAGTTACCAACTCGGCGGGGGTTCTGACACCTTC. Residues: CASSYQLGGGSDTF.

The chain links TRBV7-8 to TRBJ2-7, with 7 bases lining up with TRBD2. Trimming removed 1 base from V and 3 bases from J; junction bases left unmatched: 9. CDR1 is SGHVS, CDR2 FQNEAQ, per germline. The length of the CDR3 is 16 residues. Here the CDR3 DNA reads TGTGCCAGCAGCTTAGATGGGGCGGGAGAACGCTACGAGCAGTACTTC. Translated, it gives CASSLDGAGERYEQYF. Looking up the rest from reference TRBV7-8 and TRBJ2-7 gives the full variable domain: GAGVSQSPRYKVAKRGQDVALRCDPISGHVSLFWYQQALGQGPEFLTYFQNEAQLDKSGLPSDRFFAERPEGSVSTLKIQRTQQEDSAVYLCASSLDGAGERYEQYFGPGTRLTVT.

This chain links TRBV12-3 or TRBV12-4 with TRBJ1-1; D is possibly TRBD1 (6 bases). V dropped 7 bases and J dropped 1 base, with 10 bases sitting between them. The CDR3 contains 13 residues. CDR3 amino acids: CASTPGQNTEAFF. The CDR3 nucleotides read TGTGCCAGCACCCCGGGACAGAACACTGAAGCTTTCTTT.

The chain combines TRBV9 with TRBJ1-5; D unclear. CDR1 and CDR2 from the germline V gene are SGDLS and YYNGEE. V gave up 4 bases and J gave up 0 bases, with 14 bases separating them. The CDR3 is 16 amino acids. The CDR3 sequence: CASSTPWGYSNQPQHF. Here the CDR3 DNA reads TGTGCCAGCAGCACCCCCTGGGGATATAGCAATCAGCCCCAGCATTTT.

This clone has a handful of counts. The chain carries TRBV7-3 and TRBJ1-6, with 7 bases identical to TRBD1. CDR3 length: 14 residues. Per the germline V gene, CDR1 is SGHTA and CDR2 is FQGTGA. V lost 5 bases, J lost 8 bases, and 6 bases stayed unmatched. The CDR3 here is CASSRGGRDSPLHF. CDR3 sequence (DNA): TGTGCCAGCAGCCGAGGGGGCAGGGATTCACCCCTCCACTTT. Using reference TRBV7-3 and TRBJ1-6 for the parts outside the CDR3, the full variable domain is GAGVSQTPSNKVTEKGKYVELRCDPISGHTALYWYRQSLGQGPEFLIYFQGTGAADDSGLPNDRFFAVRPEGSVSTLKIQRTERGDSAVYLCASSRGGRDSPLHFGNGTRLTVT.

This clone was picked up one time. The chain recombines TRBV10-1 with TRBJ2-1; the D gene could be TRBD1 or TRBD2 (6 bases each). The V end lost 3 bases, the J end lost 3 bases, and 12 bases lay between the germline ends. This CDR3 is 15 amino acids long. Germline CDR1 WNHNN, CDR2 SYGVQD (reference sequence). The CDR3 sequence: CASSDPEGGYNEQFF. In DNA, the CDR3 is TGCGCCAGCAGTGACCCGGAGGGGGGCTACAATGAGCAGTTCTTC.

This chain joins TRBV6-6 and TRBJ1-1; no clear D gene. The V gene lost 7 bases and the J gene lost 3 bases, with 12 bases spanning the gap. The CDR3 is 13 residues long. CDR1 and CDR2 from the germline V gene are MNHNY and SVGAGI (reference sequence). CDR3 region: CASTLFGDTEAFF. Here the CDR3 DNA reads TGTGCCAGCACCCTATTTGGCGACACTGAAGCTTTCTTT.

This chain links TRBV9 with TRBJ1-2, with D perhaps TRBD1 (6 bases). The CDR3 extends over 15 amino acids. Per germline, CDR1 SGDLS and CDR2 YYNGEE. V was trimmed by 2 bases and J by 0 bases, leaving 11 bases between them. CDR3 DNA sequence: TGTGCCAGCAGCGTTACGGACAGTACTAACTATGGCTACACCTTC. Amino acid sequence: CASSVTDSTNYGYTF. Drawing the rest from reference TRBV9 and TRBJ1-2, the complete variable domain is DSGVTQTPKHLITATGQRVTLRCSPRSGDLSVYWYQQSLDQGLQFLIQYYNGEERAKGNILERFSAQQFPDLHSELNLSSLELGDSALYFCASSVTDSTNYGYTFGSGTRLTVV.

The table lists this clone with a few counts. This chain joins TRBV6-6 and TRBJ2-2; possible D gene TRBD1, 6 bases. Germline lookup yields CDR1 MNHNY and CDR2 SVGAGI (reference sequence). This CDR3 is 15 amino acids long. Deletions cut 2 bases from V and 1 base from J, with 8 bases between. CDR3 nucleotides: TGTGCCAGCAGTTACGCGGACAGGAACACCGGGGAGCTGTTTTTT. It encodes CASSYADRNTGELFF.

The rearrangement links TRBV3-1 (or the pseudogene TRBV3-2) to TRBJ2-1; weak D call: TRBD1 (6 bases). CDR3 length: 14 residues. Germline assignment: CDR1 LGHDT and CDR2 YNNKEL (reference sequence). V lost 3 bases and J lost 5, with 11 bases in between. CDR3 residues: CASSQRGGNNEQFF. The CDR3 coding sequence is TGTGCCAGCAGCCAGAGAGGGGGAAACAATGAGCAGTTCTTC.

The chain recombines TRBV10-3 with TRBJ1-1; D gene uncertain. V lost 2 bases and J 1 base, leaving 20 bases between the germline ends. CDR3 size: 18 residues. CDR1 ENHRY and CDR2 SYGVKD come from the germline V gene. CDR3 sequence reads: CAISETPLMTTSNTEAFF. CDR3 DNA sequence: TGTGCCATCAGTGAGACTCCCCTGATGACAACCTCGAACACTGAAGCTTTCTTT.

The rearrangement joins TRBV12-3 or TRBV12-4 to TRBJ1-5; D remains unclear. V was pared by 6 bases and J by 6 bases, with 9 bases between. CDR3 size: 12 residues. The CDR3 region has the DNA TGTGCCAGCAGCCGGGAGGCTCAGCCCCAGCATTTT. Protein product: CASSREAQPQHF.

V and J are TRBV4-3 and TRBJ2-2; D gene uncertain. Between the trimmed V and J ends, which lost 3 bases and 2 bases, there was a span of 4 bases. This CDR3 contains 13 residues. CDR1 and CDR2 (germline): LGHNA, YSLEER. The CDR3, as DNA: TGCGCCAGCAGCCATTCCAACACCGGGGAGCTGTTTTTT. As protein: CASSHSNTGELFF.

The rearrangement uses TRBV18 and TRBJ1-3; D is possibly TRBD1 (6 bases). V shed 1 base and J shed 3 bases, with 10 bases lying between them. The CDR3 is 15 residues long. CDR1 and CDR2 (germline): KGHSH, LQKENI. In nucleotides, the CDR3 is TGTGCCAGCTCACCACGGGACATCCGTGGAAACACCATATATTTT. Protein: CASSPRDIRGNTIYF.

This clone was counted once. The V and J genes are TRBV6-4 and TRBJ1-4, with D unresolved. V shed 0 bases and J shed 3 bases, with 17 bases lying between them. The CDR3 runs 18 residues. Germline V gene sequence: CDR1 MRHNA, CDR2 SNTAGT. The CDR3 here is CASSDSSAPPRANEKLFF. CDR3 bases: TGTGCCAGCAGTGACTCGAGCGCCCCACCGAGGGCTAATGAAAAACTGTTTTTT.

The chain joins TRBV10-3 to TRBJ1-5, with 8 bases aligning to TRBD1. The CDR3 runs to 15 residues. Germline lookup yields CDR1 ENHRY and CDR2 SYGVKD. Trimming took 4 bases from V and 3 from J; bases not matched to a gene: 5. CDR3 loop: CAISVAGGANQPQHF. In nucleotides, the CDR3 is TGTGCCATCAGTGTCGCAGGGGGCGCCAATCAGCCCCAGCATTTT.

The chain uses TRBV5-1 and TRBJ1-3; no reliable D call. The CDR3 sequence is 14 residues long. V gave up 6 bases and J gave up 0 bases, with 10 bases separating them. Looked up from germline, CDR1 is SGHRS and CDR2 is YFSETQ. In DNA form, the CDR3 reads TGCGCCAGCAACCCTGGGGACTCTGGAAACACCATATATTTT. Residues: CASNPGDSGNTIYF.

The rearrangement joins TRBV2 to TRBJ2-7; D assignment may be TRBD1 or TRBD2 (6 bases each). The CDR3 covers 13 residues. Trimming left V 6 bases short and J 2 bases short, with 11 bases between. From germline, CDR1 is SNHLY and CDR2 FYNNEI. As DNA, the CDR3 is TGTGCCAGCAGCTACGGGGGCACCTACGAGCAGTACTTC. This sequence encodes CASSYGGTYEQYF.

The genes are TRBV7-2 and TRBJ1-5, with unresolved D. V gave up 1 base and J gave up 9 bases, with 16 bases separating them. Germline values: CDR1 SGHTA, CDR2 FQGNSA. This CDR3 region has 15 residues. CDR3: CASSLEGGRITPQHF. The CDR3 nucleotides read TGTGCCAGCAGCTTAGAGGGAGGAAGAATAACGCCCCAGCATTTT.